The entry below describes one T cell receptor (beta chain). Its antigen is currently unknown. Primers included in the PCR were 60 Vbeta and 13 Jbeta primers. Method: immunoSEQ multiplex PCR; TCRdb's copy keeps in-frame clones and lacks some. The sample contains under 300,000 clones, 84% of which appear only once. The sample originates from a study of cytomegalovirus exposure and HLA in healthy donors. Across the whole study: Early released data had 80 million or so unique TCRs, all coming from HLA-typed donors. Points from the study as a whole: In a later analysis, HLA-associated TCR beta chains were more clonally expanded than equally common others. Researchers reportedly found TCR beta sequences accurately predicted most subjects' HLA-A and HLA-B alleles. Confirmation was obtained in vitro that a few CMV-associated chains are specific for CMV antigens.

With V trimmed by 7 bases and J by 0 bases, 16 bases remained unmatched. The CDR3 sequence is 18 residues long. In germline, CDR1 is LNHDA, CDR2 SQIVND (reference sequence). The chain links TRBV19 to TRBJ1-1; 8 bases are shared with TRBD1. The specimen was PBMCs. The TCR originated in a woman in her thirties or forties in good health and CMV-seropositive. The CDR3 coding sequence is TGTGCCAGTACTATTAGGGGCAGTACAGGGGGGATGAACACTGAAGCTTTCTTT. Protein product: CASTIRGSTGGMNTEAFF.